This TCR beta chain was captured in a study of cytomegalovirus exposure and HLA in healthy donors. General observations from the study: The study found most TCR sequences rare, yet found some public TCRs in many donors.

Trimming stripped 5 bases from V and 4 bases from J, with 8 bases between. The germline gives CDR1 DFQATT, CDR2 SNEGSKA (reference sequence). The CDR3 consists of 11 residues. Both 60 Vbeta primers and 13 Jbeta primers went into the PCR. Per the original methods: Later reanalysis found 75 million to 100 million unique TCR beta chains, 10 million to 14 million of them shared. TCRdb's table, derived via immunoSEQ multiplex PCR, lists solely in-frame clones and lacks some. D and trimming come from the DNA, and the V and J calls and clone size come from that table. The repertoire holds about 160,000 clones, with roughly 88% as singletons. The sample holds a few counts of this clone. Its antigen is not known. At collection, donors were nominally healthy, but unrecorded immune exposures were probable.

The TCR comes from a woman under 30 in good health and CMV-seronegative. The chain carries TRBV20-1 and TRBJ1-2; no clear D gene. Sequencing input: PBMCs. The CDR3 DNA is TGCAGTGCTCCGAGGTCCTATGGCTACACCTTC. It specifies CSAPRSYGYTF.